The rows below give T cell receptor beta chains drawn from one sample of a study of cytomegalovirus exposure and HLA in healthy donors. Data came from immunoSEQ multiplex PCR; TCRdb stores just in-frame clones and leaves some out. The table records 85,000 to 100,000 clones, 84% of them present only once. The sample consisted of PBMCs. These receptors were obtained from a woman aged 18-35 years in good health and CMV-seropositive. Both conserved end residues are trimmed from each CDR3. The order of the fields is V gene, CDR3 protein.

TRBV7-8	ASSLERGGLTDTQY
TRBV28	ATTGFGYT
TRBV7-9	ASSTSTGRNEQF
TRBV2	ASSENLPAGAGEQY
TRBV15	ATSRTRQIMNTEAF
TRBV10-1	ASSEHTNTGELF
TRBV4-1	ASSQPKGARAGYT
TRBV28	ASSLLQGGWEQY
TRBV7-9	ASSLQGQSNTGELF
TRBV28	ASKTGHEQY
TRBV25-1	ASSEAGGPTDTQY
TRBV19	ASSTEGVPEKLF
TRBV5-1	ASSIDSASSYNEQF
TRBV30	AWSDQQGSGYT
TRBV6-1	ASLGQSNQPQH
TRBV5-6	ASSLPRTASYEQY
TRBV25-1	ASSDSRDRGYT
TRBV9	ASSTPGTNYNEQF
TRBV30	AWSVWLAGFGEQF
TRBV27	ASSLGTGMPQETQY
TRBV5-4	ASSLGFGDGYT
TRBV7-2	ASSLDRGSEKLF
TRBV7-2	ASSLARNTEAF
TRBV27	ASRVQTPGETQY
TRBV7-3	ASSQGLAGAPQY
TRBV7-3	ASSLQGGNSPLH
TRBV9	ASSGQGAGGNTIY
TRBV5-4	ASSTGTNQETQY
TRBV5-6	ASSLRGAKNIQY
TRBV7-9	ASSSASSTDYRETQY
TRBV18	ASSPLEGMGLEAF
TRBV5-6	ASLGSGRSTETQY
TRBV19	ASRQGATETQY
TRBV6-5	ASSYLGQGQPQH
TRBV7-6	ASSSSGTGGSYNSPLH
TRBV28	ASSLWGQGAASGNTIY
TRBV13	ATSWGSGTGELF
TRBV11-1	ASSPHERESGANVLT
TRBV4-1	ASSHRSGGYNEQF
TRBV27	ASSLTGSSYEQY
TRBV5-1	ASSLASGITYEQY
TRBV5-1	ASSLLTGDSAGYT
TRBV7-9	ASSPGEKLF
TRBV5-6	ASTLGVGGDYGYT
TRBV7-6	ASSHADGSSYEQY
TRBV7-3	ASSLTGDEQF
TRBV15	ATSRERGGLNTEAF
TRBV9	ASSVAGASYEQY
TRBV28	ASSLRGRAGYEQY
TRBV6-6	ASRSDSYNEQF
TRBV13	ASSPRFRGASSYEQY
TRBV10-1	ASRRSGGEYNEQF
TRBV5-6	ASSLRGEEKLF